This T cell receptor (beta chain) was captured in a study of blood T cell repertoires in COVID-19. On the study more broadly: Some COVID-19 samples were acute and others convalescent; all came from the United States, Italy and Spain.

TCRdb's table, derived via immunoSEQ multiplex PCR, lists solely in-frame clones and lacks some. Altogether roughly 250,000 clones are present, 82% being singletons, with the ten largest covering 4.9%. Concerning this clone itself: Other DNA sequences in the same sample also yield this CDR3.

This clonotype was obtained from a woman aged 80 or older with active or convalescent COVID-19. Sequencing was done on a sample of peripheral blood.

The DNA for the CDR3 is TGCGCCAGCAGCTCCGGACTAGCGGGGGGCACAGATACGCAGTATTTT. Its protein is CASSSGLAGGTDTQYF. The J gene is TRBJ2-3, the V gene TRBV5-1, with 13 positions matching TRBD2. This CDR3 spans 16 amino acids. Trimming removed 3 bases from V and 1 base from J; junction bases left unmatched: 2. The germline V gene has CDR1 SGHRS and CDR2 YFSETQ.